This T cell receptor beta chain was sequenced in a study of blood T cell repertoires in COVID-19. Study at large: Sources were T cells, B-cell-depleted T cells, or PBMCs; the material itself was cDNA or gDNA.

The ends were cut back, 0 bases at V and 6 bases at J, with 11 bases in the middle. This CDR3 contains 15 residues. The germline V gene has CDR1 PRHDT and CDR2 FYEKMQ (reference sequence). The method was immunoSEQ multiplex PCR; TCRdb's version includes in-frame clones alone and lacks a portion of them. The table lists 55,000 to 70,000 clones, about 87% of them singletons, with approximately 6.9% in the top ten. Sequencing used peripheral blood. This sequence joins TRBV13 and TRBJ1-4, with a weak D call TRBD1 (6 bases). The receptor was derived from a man aged 55 to 69 with active or convalescent COVID-19. The CDR3 protein is CASSLGRGQYEKLFF. CDR3 sequence (DNA): TGTGCCAGCAGCTTAGGCCGAGGACAGTATGAAAAACTGTTTTTT.